These T cell receptor beta chains were read from a single sample in a study of spatial heterogeneity in lung cancer. TCRdb called the 5' RACE reads again in MiXCR, with one record for every CDR3 protein. The sample carries 40,000 to 55,000 distinct CDR3 sequences, about 13% recorded once. The input for sequencing was PBMCs, taken at surgery. The receptors derive from a male donor with early-stage non-small cell lung cancer. Both conserved end residues are part of each CDR3. The D gene is left open where the match is weak. Only part of the rows carry a size: once, few, many, or a class if the clone is expanded.

size: few; J: TRBJ2-7; D: -; V: TRBV20-1; DNA: TGCAGTGCTTTAGCGCTGGTGGACGAGCAGTACTTC; CDR3: CSALALVDEQYF
size: many; J: TRBJ2-5; D: -; V: TRBV7-9; DNA: TGTGCCAGCAGCTCTTCAGAGACCCAGTACTTC; CDR3: CASSSSETQYF
size: -; J: TRBJ1-2; D: -; V: TRBV2; DNA: TGTGCCAGCAGGCTTAGTGGTCGGGGCTACACCTTC; CDR3: CASRLSGRGYTF
size: many; J: TRBJ2-2; D: TRBD1; V: TRBV5-1; DNA: TGCGCCACCTCCTCCGGGACAGTAAACACCGGGGAGCTGTTTTTT; CDR3: CATSSGTVNTGELFF
size: many; J: TRBJ2-1; D: -; V: TRBV5-1; DNA: TGCGCCAGCAACCTTGTTTGGGGGGCCTACAATGAGCAGTTCTTC; CDR3: CASNLVWGAYNEQFF
size: -; J: TRBJ1-3; D: TRBD1; V: TRBV20-1; DNA: TGCAGTGCTAGAGATGGGACAGGGGTAGACGCCATATATTTT; CDR3: CSARDGTGVDAIYF
size: -; J: TRBJ1-1; D: -; V: TRBV7-9; DNA: TGTGCCAGCAGCTCGGACAGCTACACTGAAGCTTTCTTT; CDR3: CASSSDSYTEAFF
size: -; J: TRBJ2-3; D: -; V: TRBV3-1; DNA: TGTGCCAGCAGCCAGAGTCAGGGGTGGTCAGATACGCAGTATTTT; CDR3: CASSQSQGWSDTQYF
size: few; J: TRBJ1-2; D: -; V: TRBV7-9; DNA: TGTGCCAGCAGCTTCGCCGCCCTGGGCAGCAACTATGGCTACACCTTC; CDR3: CASSFAALGSNYGYTF
size: few; J: TRBJ2-7; D: -; V: TRBV18; DNA: TGTGCCAGCTCACCAAATCCCCAGGCCGGCGAGCAGTACTTC; CDR3: CASSPNPQAGEQYF